These 5 T cell receptor beta chains were all obtained from the same sample, sequenced in a study of technical replicates of blood from several donors. TCRdb's table, derived via immunoSEQ multiplex PCR, lists solely in-frame clones and lacks some. The sample lists around 70,000 clones, about 97% occurring once. Material: T cells isolated from PBMCs. These receptors originate from a human donor in good health.

The V gene is TRBV4-3, the J gene TRBJ1-3; D unresolved. Germline V gene lookup returns CDR1 LGHNA and CDR2 YSLEER. Between the trimmed V and J ends, which lost 0 bases and 0 bases, there was a span of 9 bases. The CDR3 spans 16 residues. The CDR3 reads CASSQDRYSSGNTIYF. CDR3 bases: TGCGCCAGCAGCCAAGATCGTTACAGCTCTGGAAACACCATATATTTT.

The chain couples TRBV29-1 to TRBJ1-2; no firm D call. CDR3 length: 11 amino acids. The ends were cut back, 3 bases at V and 0 bases at J, with 2 bases in the middle. Germline CDR1 SQVTM, CDR2 ANQGSEA. The CDR3 DNA follows: TGCAGCGTTGACGCTAACTATGGCTACACCTTC. It yields the protein CSVDANYGYTF. The whole variable domain, remainder taken from reference TRBV29-1 and TRBJ1-2, is SAVISQKPSRDICQRGTSLTIQCQVDSQVTMMFWYRQQPGQSLTLIATANQGSEATYESGFVIDKFPISRPNLTFSTLTVSNMSPEDSSIYLCSVDANYGYTFGSGTRLTVV.

The V gene is TRBV28, the J gene TRBJ2-1; D uncertain. The ends were cut back, 5 bases at V and 1 base at J, with 15 bases in the middle. Per germline, CDR1 MDHEN and CDR2 SYDVKM. There are 16 residues in the CDR3. CDR3 sequence: CASSRRSTLSYNEQFF. CDR3 DNA sequence: TGTGCCAGCAGTCGAAGATCTACCCTTTCCTACAATGAGCAGTTCTTC.

The chain uses TRBV6-6 and TRBJ1-2; a possible D gene is TRBD1 (5 bases). Germline assignment: CDR1 MNHNY and CDR2 SVGAGI (reference sequence). V lost 0 bases and J 4 bases, leaving 12 bases between the germline ends. The CDR3 extends over 15 amino acids. This CDR3 is CASSYSHGAGYGYTF. CDR3 DNA sequence: TGTGCCAGCAGTTACTCGCATGGGGCAGGCTATGGCTACACCTTC.

J is TRBJ1-2 and V is TRBV9; TRBD1 matches at 7 bases. J was trimmed by 4 bases and V by 1 base; bases with no gene match: 10. This CDR3 has 16 amino acids. The germline V gene encodes CDR1 SGDLS and CDR2 YYNGEE. The CDR3 DNA follows: TGTGCCAGCAGCGTAACTGGACAGGCGGTCGGCTATGGCTACACCTTC. This sequence encodes CASSVTGQAVGYGYTF.